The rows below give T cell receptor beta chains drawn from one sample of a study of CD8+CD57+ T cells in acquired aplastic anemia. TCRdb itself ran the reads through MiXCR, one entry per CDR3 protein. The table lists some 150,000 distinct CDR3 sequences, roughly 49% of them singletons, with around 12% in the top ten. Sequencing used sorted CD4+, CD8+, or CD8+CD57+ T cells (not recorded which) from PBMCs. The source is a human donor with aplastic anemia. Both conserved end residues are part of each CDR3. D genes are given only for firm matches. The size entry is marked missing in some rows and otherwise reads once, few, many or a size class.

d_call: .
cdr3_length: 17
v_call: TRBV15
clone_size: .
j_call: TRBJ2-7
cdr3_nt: TGTGCCACCAGCAAGGGTCGGGTTGGCGGTTTCTCCTACGAGCAGTACTTC
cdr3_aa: CATSKGRVGGFSYEQYF

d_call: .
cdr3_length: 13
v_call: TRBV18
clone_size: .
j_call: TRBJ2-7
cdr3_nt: TGTGCCAGCTCACCCTCGGGGCAGTACGAGCAGTACTTC
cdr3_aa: CASSPSGQYEQYF

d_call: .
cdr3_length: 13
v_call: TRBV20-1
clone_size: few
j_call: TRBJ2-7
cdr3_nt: TGCAGTGCCATCGGACAGCTTACCTACGAGCAGTACTTC
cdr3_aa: CSAIGQLTYEQYF

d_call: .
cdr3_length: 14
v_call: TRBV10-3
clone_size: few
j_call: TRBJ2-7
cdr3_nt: TGTGCCATCAATCCAGGGCAGGGGAACTACGAGCAGTACTTC
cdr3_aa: CAINPGQGNYEQYF

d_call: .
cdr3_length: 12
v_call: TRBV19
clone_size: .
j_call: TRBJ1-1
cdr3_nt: TGTGCCAGTAGGCAAATGAACACTGAAGCTTTCTTT
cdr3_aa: CASRQMNTEAFF

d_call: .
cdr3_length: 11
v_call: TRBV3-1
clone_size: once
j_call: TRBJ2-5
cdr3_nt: TGTGCCAGCGGTCACGTCGAGACCCAGTACTTC
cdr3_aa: CASGHVETQYF

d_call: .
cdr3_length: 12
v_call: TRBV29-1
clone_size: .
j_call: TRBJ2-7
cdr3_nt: TGCAGCGTTGGGGAAACCTCCTACGAGCAGTACTTC
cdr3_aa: CSVGETSYEQYF

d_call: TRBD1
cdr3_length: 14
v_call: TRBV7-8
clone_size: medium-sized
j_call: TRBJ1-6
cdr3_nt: TGTGCCAGCAGCCCTAGACAGGGCGCGTCACCCCTCCACTTT
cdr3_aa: CASSPRQGASPLHF

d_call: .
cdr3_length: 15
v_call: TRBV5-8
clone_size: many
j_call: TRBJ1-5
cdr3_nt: TGTGCCAGCAGCCGGCGCCACAGGGCCAATCAGCCCCAGCATTTT
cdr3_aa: CASSRRHRANQPQHF

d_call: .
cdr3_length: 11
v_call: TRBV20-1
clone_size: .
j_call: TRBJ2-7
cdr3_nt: TGCAGTGCTAGGTTGGGCTACGAGCAGTACTTC
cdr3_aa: CSARLGYEQYF

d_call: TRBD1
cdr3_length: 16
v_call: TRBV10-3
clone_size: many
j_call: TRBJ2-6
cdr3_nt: TGTGCCATCAGTGAGGCAGGGGGTAGAGGGGCCAACGTCCTGACTTTC
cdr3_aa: CAISEAGGRGANVLTF

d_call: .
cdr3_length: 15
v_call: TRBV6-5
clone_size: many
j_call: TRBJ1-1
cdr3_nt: TGTGCCAGCAGTTACTCCCGGGGACCGAACACTGAAGCTTTCTTT
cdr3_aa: CASSYSRGPNTEAFF

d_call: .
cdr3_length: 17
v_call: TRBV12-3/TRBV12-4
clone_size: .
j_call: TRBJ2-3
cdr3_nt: TGTGCCAGCGCATTAGGGGGGACAGCGAAATCCACAGATACGCAGTATTTT
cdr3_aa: CASALGGTAKSTDTQYF

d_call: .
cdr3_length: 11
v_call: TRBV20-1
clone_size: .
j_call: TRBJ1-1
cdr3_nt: TGCAGTGCTAGACGGGGCTTTGAAGCTTTCTTT
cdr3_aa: CSARRGFEAFF

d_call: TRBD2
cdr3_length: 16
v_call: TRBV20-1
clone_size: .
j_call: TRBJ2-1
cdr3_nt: TGCAGTGCTAGAGACCTAGCGGGAGGGCCTTACAATGAGCAGTTCTTC
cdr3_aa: CSARDLAGGPYNEQFF

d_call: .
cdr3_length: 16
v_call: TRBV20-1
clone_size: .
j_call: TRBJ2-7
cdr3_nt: TGCAGTGCTAGAGATCTTCCCGCAGGGGAGTCCTACGAGCAGTACTTC
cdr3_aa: CSARDLPAGESYEQYF

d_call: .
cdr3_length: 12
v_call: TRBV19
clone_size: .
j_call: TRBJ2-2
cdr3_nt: TGTGCCAGCAGTATCAAGACAGGGGAGCTGTTTTTT
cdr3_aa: CASSIKTGELFF

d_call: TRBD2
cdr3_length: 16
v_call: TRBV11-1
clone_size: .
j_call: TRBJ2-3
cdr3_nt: TGTGCCAGCAGCCCGACCCTAGCGGGAGGAACAGATACGCAGTATTTT
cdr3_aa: CASSPTLAGGTDTQYF

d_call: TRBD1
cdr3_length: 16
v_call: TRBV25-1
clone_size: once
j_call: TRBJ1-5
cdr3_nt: TGTGCCAGCAGTGGGCAGACAGGGTCGAGCAATCAGCCCCAGCATTTT
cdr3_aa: CASSGQTGSSNQPQHF

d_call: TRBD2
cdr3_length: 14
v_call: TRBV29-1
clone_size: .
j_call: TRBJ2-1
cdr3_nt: TGCAGCGGGGGGACTAGCGGGAGTAGCAATGAGCAGTTCTTC
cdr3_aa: CSGGTSGSSNEQFF

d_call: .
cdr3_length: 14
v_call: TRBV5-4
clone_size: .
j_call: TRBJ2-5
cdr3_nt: TGTGCCAGCAGCTATCGGGGGCAGGAAGAGACCCAGTACTTC
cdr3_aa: CASSYRGQEETQYF

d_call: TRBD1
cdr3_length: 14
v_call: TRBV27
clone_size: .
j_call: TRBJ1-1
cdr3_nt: TGTGCCAGCAGTTGGGCGGCAGGGGGCACTGAAGCTTTCTTT
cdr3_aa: CASSWAAGGTEAFF

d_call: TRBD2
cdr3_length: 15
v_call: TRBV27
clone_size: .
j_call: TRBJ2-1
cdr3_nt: TGTGCCAGCAGTCCAGGACTAGCGGCCTACAATGAGCAGTTCTTC
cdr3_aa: CASSPGLAAYNEQFF

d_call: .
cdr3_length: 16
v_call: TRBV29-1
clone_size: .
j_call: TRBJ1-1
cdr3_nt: TGCAGCGTTGAAGTCCTTTACAAGGGAACGAGCACTGAAGCTTTCTTT
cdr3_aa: CSVEVLYKGTSTEAFF

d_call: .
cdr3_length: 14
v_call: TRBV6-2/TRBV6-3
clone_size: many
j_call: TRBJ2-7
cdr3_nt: TGTGCCAGCAGTTACCCAGGGCCCTCCTACGAGCAGTACTTC
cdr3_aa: CASSYPGPSYEQYF

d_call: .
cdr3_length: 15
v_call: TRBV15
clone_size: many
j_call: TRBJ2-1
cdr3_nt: TGTGCCACCAGCAGCCGGGACTCCTCGTACAATGAGCAGTTCTTC
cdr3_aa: CATSSRDSSYNEQFF

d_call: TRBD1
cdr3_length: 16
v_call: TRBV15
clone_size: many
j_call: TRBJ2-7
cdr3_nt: TGTGCCACCAGCAGCCGCCTAGGGGGCTTGTCATACGAGCAGTACTTC
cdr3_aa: CATSSRLGGLSYEQYF

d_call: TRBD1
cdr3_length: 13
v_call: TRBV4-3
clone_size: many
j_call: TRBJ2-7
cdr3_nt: TGCGCCAGCAGCCCAGACAGGGGCTACGAGCAGTACTTC
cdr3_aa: CASSPDRGYEQYF

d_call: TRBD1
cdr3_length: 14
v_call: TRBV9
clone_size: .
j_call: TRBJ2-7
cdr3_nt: TGTGCCAGCTCACCACCGGACAGGGAGTGGGAGCAGTACTTC
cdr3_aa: CASSPPDREWEQYF

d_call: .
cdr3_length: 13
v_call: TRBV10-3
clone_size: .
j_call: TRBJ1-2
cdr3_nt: TGTGCCATCAGTGAGTCCGGTCCGTATGGCTACACCTTC
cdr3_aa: CAISESGPYGYTF